This T cell receptor (beta chain) was captured in a study of shared clonotypes between healthy human individuals. Regarding the study as a whole: Larger estimated richness was generally recorded for naive subsets relative to memory subsets.

As concerns this clone: The antigen remains unidentified.

Trimming removed 3 bases from V and 1 base from J, with 12 bases in between. In germline, CDR1 is LNHDA, CDR2 SQIVND (reference sequence). CDR3 length equals 16 residues. Some clones are missing from TCRdb's copy, which holds only in-frame ones; the method was immunoSEQ multiplex PCR. Seen here are over 300,000 clones, roughly 84% observed once, and the top ten hold about 17%. This sequence was found in a man between 18 and 35 years old in good health. The J gene is TRBJ2-2, the V gene TRBV19, with TRBD1 as a possible D gene (6 bases). The sequencing input was memory CD8+ T cells sorted from blood. Subset meaning: CD45RO+ cells pooled with CCR7-negative TemRA cells. This CDR3 is CASSIPDRQNTGELFF. CDR3 in DNA: TGTGCCAGTAGTATCCCGGACAGACAGAACACCGGGGAGCTGTTTTTT.